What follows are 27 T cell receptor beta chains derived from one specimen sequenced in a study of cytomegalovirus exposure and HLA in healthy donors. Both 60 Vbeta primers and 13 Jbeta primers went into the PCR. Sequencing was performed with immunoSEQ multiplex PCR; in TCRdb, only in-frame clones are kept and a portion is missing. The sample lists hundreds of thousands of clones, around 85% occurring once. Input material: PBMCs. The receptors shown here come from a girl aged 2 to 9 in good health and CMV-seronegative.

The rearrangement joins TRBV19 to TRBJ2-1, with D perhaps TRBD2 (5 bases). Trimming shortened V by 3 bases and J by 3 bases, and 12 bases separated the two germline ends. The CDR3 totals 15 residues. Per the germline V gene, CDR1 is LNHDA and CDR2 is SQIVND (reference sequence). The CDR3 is CASSMSAANYNEQFF. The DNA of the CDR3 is TGTGCCAGTAGTATGTCAGCGGCAAACTACAATGAGCAGTTCTTC.

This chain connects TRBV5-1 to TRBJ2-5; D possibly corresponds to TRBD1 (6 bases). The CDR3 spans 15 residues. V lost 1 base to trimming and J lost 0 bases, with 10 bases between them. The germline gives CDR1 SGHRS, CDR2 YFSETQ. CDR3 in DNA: TGCGCCAGCAGCTTGACGACAGGATACCAAGAGACCCAGTACTTC. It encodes CASSLTTGYQETQYF.

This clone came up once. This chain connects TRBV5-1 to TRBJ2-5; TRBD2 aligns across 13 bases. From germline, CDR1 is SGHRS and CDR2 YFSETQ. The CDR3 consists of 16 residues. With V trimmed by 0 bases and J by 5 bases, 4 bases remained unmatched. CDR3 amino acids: CASSLESLAGGETQYF. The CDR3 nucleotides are TGCGCCAGCAGCTTGGAATCACTAGCGGGAGGGGAGACCCAGTACTTC.

The CDR3: CSVVRDGYTF. CDR3 nucleotide sequence: TGCAGCGTAGTCAGGGATGGCTACACCTTC. The genes are TRBV29-1 and TRBJ1-2; D possibly corresponds to TRBD1 (5 bases). This CDR3 region has 10 residues. V lost 6 bases and J lost 6, with 8 bases in between. CDR1 is SQVTM, CDR2 ANQGSEA, per germline.

The CDR3 DNA is TGTGCCAGCAGTTATAGTGGTGCAGGTGAAGCTTTCTTT. Translating gives CASSYSGAGEAFF. The chain uses TRBV6-6 and TRBJ1-1; D unclear. The V and J ends lost 3 bases and 7 bases respectively, with 12 bases between them. The CDR3 extends over 13 amino acids. Per the germline V gene, CDR1 is MNHNY and CDR2 is SVGAGI (reference sequence).

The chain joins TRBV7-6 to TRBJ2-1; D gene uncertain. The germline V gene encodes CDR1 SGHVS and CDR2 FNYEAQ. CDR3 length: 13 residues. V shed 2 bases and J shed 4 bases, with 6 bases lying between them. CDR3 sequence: CASSLTGYNEQFF. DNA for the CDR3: TGTGCCAGCAGCTTAACGGGTTACAATGAGCAGTTCTTC.

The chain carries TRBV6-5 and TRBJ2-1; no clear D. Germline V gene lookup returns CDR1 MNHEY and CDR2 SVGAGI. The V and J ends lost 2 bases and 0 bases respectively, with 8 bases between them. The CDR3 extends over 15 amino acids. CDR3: CASSYGQVSYNEQFF. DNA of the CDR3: TGTGCCAGCAGTTACGGGCAGGTCTCCTACAATGAGCAGTTCTTC.

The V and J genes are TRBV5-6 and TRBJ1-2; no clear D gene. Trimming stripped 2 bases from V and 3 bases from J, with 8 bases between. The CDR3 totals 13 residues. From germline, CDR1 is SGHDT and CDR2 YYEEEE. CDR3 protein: CASSFLGDYGYTF. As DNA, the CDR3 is TGTGCCAGCAGCTTTCTTGGAGACTATGGCTACACCTTC. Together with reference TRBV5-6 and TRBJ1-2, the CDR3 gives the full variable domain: DAGVTQSPTHLIKTRGQQVTLRCSPKSGHDTVSWYQQALGQGPQFIFQYYEEEERQRGNFPDRFSGHQFPNYSSELNVNALLLGDSALYLCASSFLGDYGYTFGSGTRLTVV.

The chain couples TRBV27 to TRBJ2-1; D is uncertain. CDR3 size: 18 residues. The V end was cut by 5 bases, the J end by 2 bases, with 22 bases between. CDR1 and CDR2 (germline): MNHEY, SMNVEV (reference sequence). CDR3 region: CASSLRPRQIYTYNEQFF. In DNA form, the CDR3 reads TGTGCCAGCAGTCTCCGCCCCAGACAAATCTACACCTACAATGAGCAGTTCTTC.

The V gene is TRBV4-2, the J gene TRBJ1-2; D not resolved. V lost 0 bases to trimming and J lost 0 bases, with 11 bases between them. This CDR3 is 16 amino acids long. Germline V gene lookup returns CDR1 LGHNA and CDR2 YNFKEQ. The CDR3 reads CASSQEAAGSNYGYTF. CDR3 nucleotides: TGTGCCAGCAGCCAAGAGGCGGCGGGTTCTAACTATGGCTACACCTTC.

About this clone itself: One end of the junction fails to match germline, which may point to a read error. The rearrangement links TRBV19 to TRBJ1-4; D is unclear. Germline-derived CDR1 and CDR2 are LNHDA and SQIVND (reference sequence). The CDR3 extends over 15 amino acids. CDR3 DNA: TGTGCCAGTAGTACGCCATCCGGTGCGGTGGGTAAACTGCTTTTT. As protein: CASSTPSGAVGKLLF. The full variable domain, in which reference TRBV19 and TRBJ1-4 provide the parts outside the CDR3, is DGGITQSPKYLFRKEGQNVTLSCEQNLNHDAMYWYRQDPGQGLRLIYYSQIVNDFQKGDIAEGYSVSREKKESFPLTVTSAQKNPTAFYLCASSTPSGAVGKLLFGSGTQLSVL.

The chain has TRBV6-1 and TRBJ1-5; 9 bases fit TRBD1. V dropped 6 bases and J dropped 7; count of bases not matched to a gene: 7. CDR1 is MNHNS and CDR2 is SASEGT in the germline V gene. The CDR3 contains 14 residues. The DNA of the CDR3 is TGTGCCAGCAGACGGACAGGGGCACGGCAGCCCCAGCATTTT. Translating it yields CASRRTGARQPQHF.

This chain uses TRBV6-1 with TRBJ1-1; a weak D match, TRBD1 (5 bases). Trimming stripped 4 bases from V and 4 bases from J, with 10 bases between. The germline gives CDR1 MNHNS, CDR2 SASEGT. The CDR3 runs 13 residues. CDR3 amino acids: CASSAGMGTEAFF. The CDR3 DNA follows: TGTGCCAGCAGTGCAGGGATGGGCACTGAAGCTTTCTTT.

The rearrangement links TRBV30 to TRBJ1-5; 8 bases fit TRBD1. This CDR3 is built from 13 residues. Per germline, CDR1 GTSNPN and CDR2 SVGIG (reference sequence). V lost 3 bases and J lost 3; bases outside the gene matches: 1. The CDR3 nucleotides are TGTGCCTGGAGGGACAGGGACAATCAGCCCCAGCATTTT. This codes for CAWRDRDNQPQHF. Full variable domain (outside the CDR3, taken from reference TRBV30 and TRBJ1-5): SQTIHQWPATLVQPVGSPLSLECTVEGTSNPNLYWYRQAAGRGLQLLFYSVGIGQISSEVPQNLSASRPQDRQFILSSKKLLLSDSGFYLCAWRDRDNQPQHFGDGTRLSIL.

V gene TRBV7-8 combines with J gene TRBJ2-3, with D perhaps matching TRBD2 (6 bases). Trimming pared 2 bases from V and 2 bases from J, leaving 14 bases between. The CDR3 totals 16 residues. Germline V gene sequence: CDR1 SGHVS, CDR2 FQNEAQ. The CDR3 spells CASSLKRVSPTDTQYF. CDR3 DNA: TGTGCCAGCAGCTTAAAGCGGGTTTCTCCCACAGATACGCAGTATTTT.

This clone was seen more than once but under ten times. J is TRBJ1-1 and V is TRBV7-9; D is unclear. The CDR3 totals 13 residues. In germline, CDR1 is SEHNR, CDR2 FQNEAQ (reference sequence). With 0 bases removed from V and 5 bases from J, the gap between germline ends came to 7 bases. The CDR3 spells CASSLAAGTEAFF. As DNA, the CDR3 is TGTGCCAGCAGCTTAGCGGCGGGGACTGAAGCTTTCTTT.

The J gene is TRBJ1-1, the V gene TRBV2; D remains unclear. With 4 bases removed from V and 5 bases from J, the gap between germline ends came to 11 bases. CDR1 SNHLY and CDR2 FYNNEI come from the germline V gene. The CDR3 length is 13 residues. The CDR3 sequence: CASSVGTETEAFF. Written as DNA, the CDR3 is TGTGCCAGCAGTGTTGGAACAGAAACTGAAGCTTTCTTT.

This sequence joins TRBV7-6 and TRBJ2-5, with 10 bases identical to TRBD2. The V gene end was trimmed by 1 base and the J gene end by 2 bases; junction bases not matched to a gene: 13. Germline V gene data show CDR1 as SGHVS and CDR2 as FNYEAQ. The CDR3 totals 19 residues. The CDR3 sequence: CASSLVARVAGGPQETQYF. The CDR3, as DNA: TGTGCCAGCAGCTTAGTAGCCAGGGTAGCGGGAGGTCCGCAAGAGACCCAGTACTTC.

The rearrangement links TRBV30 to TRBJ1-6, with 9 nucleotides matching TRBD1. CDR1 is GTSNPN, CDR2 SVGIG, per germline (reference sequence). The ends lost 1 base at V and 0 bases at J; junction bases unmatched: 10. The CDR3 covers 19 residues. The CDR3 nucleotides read TGTGCCTGGAGTGCTCTAAGGACAGGGGCCAGCTCCTATAATTCACCCCTCCACTTT. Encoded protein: CAWSALRTGASSYNSPLHF.

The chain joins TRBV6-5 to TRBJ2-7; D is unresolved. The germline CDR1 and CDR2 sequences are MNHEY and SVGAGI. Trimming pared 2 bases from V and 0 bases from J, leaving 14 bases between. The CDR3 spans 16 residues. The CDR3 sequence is CASSYRLSFSSYEQYF. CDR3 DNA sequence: TGTGCCAGCAGTTACAGACTCTCCTTTTCCTCCTACGAGCAGTACTTC.

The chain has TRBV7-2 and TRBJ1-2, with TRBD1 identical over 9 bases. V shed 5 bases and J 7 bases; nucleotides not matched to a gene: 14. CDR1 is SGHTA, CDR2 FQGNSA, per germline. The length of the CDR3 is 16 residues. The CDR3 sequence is CASSPIFRGQGPGYTF. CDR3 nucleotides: TGTGCCAGCAGCCCGATTTTCCGGGGACAGGGCCCTGGCTACACCTTC. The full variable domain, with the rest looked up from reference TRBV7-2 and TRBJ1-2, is GAGVSQSPSNKVTEKGKDVELRCDPISGHTALYWYRQSLGQGLEFLIYFQGNSAPDKSGLPSDRFSAERTGGSVSTLTIQRTQQEDSAVYLCASSPIFRGQGPGYTFGSGTRLTVV.

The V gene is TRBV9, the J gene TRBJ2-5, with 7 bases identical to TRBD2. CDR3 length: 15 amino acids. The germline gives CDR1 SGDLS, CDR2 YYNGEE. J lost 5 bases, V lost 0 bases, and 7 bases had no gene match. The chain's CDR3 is CASSVEGREWETQYF. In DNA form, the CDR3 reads TGTGCCAGCAGCGTAGAGGGGCGGGAGTGGGAGACCCAGTACTTC.

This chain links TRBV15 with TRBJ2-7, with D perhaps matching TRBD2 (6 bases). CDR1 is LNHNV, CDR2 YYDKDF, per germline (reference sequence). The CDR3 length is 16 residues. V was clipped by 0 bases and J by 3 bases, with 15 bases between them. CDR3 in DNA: TGTGCCACCAGCAGAGATCGAGGGATTAGCGGCTACGAGCAGTACTTC. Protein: CATSRDRGISGYEQYF.

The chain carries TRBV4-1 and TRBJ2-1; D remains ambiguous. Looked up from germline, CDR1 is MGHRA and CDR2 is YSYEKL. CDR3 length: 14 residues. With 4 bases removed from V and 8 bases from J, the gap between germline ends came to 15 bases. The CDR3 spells CASSPPEALDEQFF. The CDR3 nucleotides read TGCGCCAGCAGCCCCCCTGAAGCTCTCGATGAGCAGTTCTTC.

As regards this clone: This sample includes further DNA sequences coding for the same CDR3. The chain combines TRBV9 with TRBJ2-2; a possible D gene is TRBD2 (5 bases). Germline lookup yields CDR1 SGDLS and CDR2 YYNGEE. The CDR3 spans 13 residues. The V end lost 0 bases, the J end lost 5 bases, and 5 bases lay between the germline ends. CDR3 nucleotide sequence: TGTGCCAGCAGCGTAGCGGGAACCGGGGAGCTGTTTTTT. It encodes CASSVAGTGELFF.

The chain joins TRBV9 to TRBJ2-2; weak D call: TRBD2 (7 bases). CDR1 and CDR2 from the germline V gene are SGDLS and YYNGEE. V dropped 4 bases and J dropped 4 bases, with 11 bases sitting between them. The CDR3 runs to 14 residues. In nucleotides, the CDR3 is TGTGCCAGCAGCCGAGGGGGGGGCACCGGGGAGCTGTTTTTT. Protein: CASSRGGGTGELFF.

This CDR3 is CSVEDERVGELFF. CDR3 nucleotide sequence: TGCAGCGTTGAAGATGAGAGGGTCGGGGAGCTGTTTTTT. This sequence joins TRBV29-1 and TRBJ2-2, with D possibly being TRBD2 (5 bases). The CDR3 extends over 13 amino acids. Trimming took 0 bases from V and 7 from J, leaving 9 bases between them. Per the germline V gene, CDR1 is SQVTM and CDR2 is ANQGSEA.